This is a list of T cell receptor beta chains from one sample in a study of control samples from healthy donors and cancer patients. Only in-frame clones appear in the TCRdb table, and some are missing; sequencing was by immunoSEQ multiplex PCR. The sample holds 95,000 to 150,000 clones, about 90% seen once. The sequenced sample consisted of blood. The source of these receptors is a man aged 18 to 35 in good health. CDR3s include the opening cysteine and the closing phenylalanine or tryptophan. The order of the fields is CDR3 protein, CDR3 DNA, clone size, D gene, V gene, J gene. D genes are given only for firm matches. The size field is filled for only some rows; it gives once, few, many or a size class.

CASYSGNYGYTF	TGTGCCAGTTATTCAGGGAACTATGGCTACACCTTC	-	-	TRBV19	TRBJ1-2
CASSLFRAGADEQFF	TGCGCCAGCAGCTTGTTTCGAGCGGGAGCGGATGAGCAGTTCTTC	once	TRBD2	TRBV5-1	TRBJ2-1
CASSSTSGEDYNEQFF	TGTGCCAGCAGCTCGACTAGCGGGGAGGACTACAATGAGCAGTTCTTC	-	TRBD2	TRBV7-3	TRBJ2-1
CASSLGEAEAFF	TGCGCCAGCAGCTTAGGGGAGGCGGAAGCTTTCTTT	-	-	TRBV5-1	TRBJ1-1
CASSFVGQLYSYEQYF	TGTGCCAGCAGCTTCGTGGGACAGCTATATTCCTACGAGCAGTACTTC	-	TRBD1	TRBV5-8	TRBJ2-7
CASSPDGGIGTEAFF	TGTGCCAGTAGTCCAGATGGGGGAATTGGGACTGAAGCTTTCTTT	-	-	TRBV19	TRBJ1-1
CASSQGTGKVEAFF	TGTGCCAGCAGCCAGGGGACAGGGAAGGTTGAAGCTTTCTTT	-	TRBD1	TRBV4-2	TRBJ1-1
CASSQNKNNEQFF	TGTGCCAGCAGCCAAAATAAAAACAATGAGCAGTTCTTC	-	-	TRBV3-1/TRBV3-2	TRBJ2-1
CASSFGGRGWTDTQYF	TGCGCCAGCAGCTTTGGGGGCAGGGGCTGGACAGATACGCAGTATTTT	-	-	TRBV5-1	TRBJ2-3
CASSKGEKLFF	TGTGCCAGCAGCAAGGGCGAAAAACTGTTTTTT	once	-	TRBV9	TRBJ1-4
CATSRVLGQKLDTQYF	TGTGCCACCAGCAGAGTTCTAGGGCAGAAACTCGATACGCAGTATTTT	-	-	TRBV15	TRBJ2-3
CATSDLGEGTDTQYF	TGTGCCACCAGTGATTTAGGGGAGGGCACAGATACGCAGTATTTT	-	-	TRBV24-1	TRBJ2-3
CASSPGVATNEKLFF	TGTGCCAGCAGTCCGGGGGTTGCAACTAATGAAAAACTGTTTTTT	-	-	TRBV6-5	TRBJ1-4
CASSRTGNTGELFF	TGTGCCAGCAGTAGGACAGGGAACACCGGGGAGCTGTTTTTT	-	TRBD1	TRBV7-9	TRBJ2-2
CASSPSGTGSGTEAFF	TGTGCCAGCTCTCCCTCGGGCACAGGGTCGGGCACTGAAGCTTTCTTT	-	-	TRBV18	TRBJ1-1
CASSLYVYNEQFF	TGCGCCAGCAGCTTGTACGTATACAATGAGCAGTTCTTC	-	-	TRBV5-1	TRBJ2-1
CASRPPSGLYEQYF	TGTGCCAGCAGACCCCCTAGTGGGTTATACGAGCAGTACTTC	few	-	TRBV6-5	TRBJ2-7
CASSFNIGGSYEQYF	TGCGCCAGCAGCTTCAATATCGGCGGCTCCTACGAGCAGTACTTC	-	-	TRBV5-1	TRBJ2-7
CASSLEAGDYEQYF	TGCGCCAGCAGCTTGGAGGCAGGGGACTACGAGCAGTACTTC	-	-	TRBV5-1	TRBJ2-7
CASSLGRQVYEQYF	TGTGCCAGCAGCTTAGGCCGACAGGTCTACGAGCAGTACTTC	-	-	TRBV13	TRBJ2-7
CAISAETGAGTEAFF	TGTGCCATCAGTGCCGAGACAGGGGCGGGCACTGAAGCTTTCTTT	-	TRBD1	TRBV10-3	TRBJ1-1
CAWKFGGGETQYF	TGTGCCTGGAAGTTCGGGGGCGGAGAGACCCAGTACTTC	-	-	TRBV30	TRBJ2-5
CASSVTTGLASYEQYF	TGCGCCAGCAGCGTTACGACCGGACTAGCCTCCTACGAGCAGTACTTC	few	TRBD2	TRBV5-1	TRBJ2-7
CASSEGTRQNEQFF	TGTGCCAGCAGTGAAGGGACAAGACAAAATGAGCAGTTCTTC	-	-	TRBV6-1	TRBJ2-1
CASSPARRQGRAEAFF	TGCGCCAGCAGCCCCGCCCGAAGACAGGGGAGGGCTGAAGCTTTCTTT	few	TRBD1	TRBV5-1	TRBJ1-1
CASSGLAGESYNEQFF	TGTGCCAGTAGTGGACTAGCGGGAGAATCCTACAATGAGCAGTTCTTC	-	TRBD2	TRBV19	TRBJ2-1